Given below is one T cell receptor (beta chain) in context. The specificity of this receptor is unknown. No much larger clone exists at a distance of one base, and base qualities are not known. Germline trimming: 2 bases from V, 8 bases from J; junction bases outside gene matches: 5. CDR1 and CDR2, looked up from the germline V gene, are SGHRS and YFSETQ. The cysteine opens and the phenylalanine closes a CDR3 of 14 amino acids. Only the CDR3 DNA is retained, 42 bases long and in frame from the first base. This sample is drawn from a study of T cells and copy number aberrations in small-cell lung cancer (dated by TCRdb to the early 2020s). The study in broad terms: TCR repertoire sequencing was paired with whole-exome sequencing of the same tumor regions to relate T cell metrics to mutations and copy number aberrations. Tumor TCR data existed for 16 to 20 patients, while about 13 patients had TCR data covering both tumor and normal tissue.

What the work shows at the level of the full study, not this receptor alone: All specimens were formalin-fixed paraffin-embedded tissue, which is known to introduce sequencing artifacts. Lower T-cell density, richness and clonality were observed in tumors than in adjacent lung tissue, although the difference in density was not significant. Because surgical resection is uncommon in small-cell lung cancer, the study was limited by a small sample size, and the findings need validation.

The donors were limited-stage small-cell lung cancer patients whose surgical resection took place in Hangzhou, China, between the late 2000s and the early 2020s. All donors had upfront surgery without preoperative chemotherapy or radiotherapy, and none received immunotherapy before or after surgery. Each of the 15 to 20 patients in the sequenced cohort was a smoker or a heavy second-hand smoker. Adjacent normal lung was collected at least 2 cm from the tumor margin and was confirmed morphologically free of malignant cells by two pathologists. To characterize heterogeneity of the T cell repertoire, the study applied multi-region TCR-beta sequencing to resected limited-stage small-cell lung cancers and to tumor-adjacent lung tissue. The AllPrep DNA/RNA FFPE Kit (Qiagen) was used to extract genomic DNA from FFPE tissue. Using multiplexed V- and J-gene primers, the immunoSEQ hsTCRB Kit amplified TCR-beta CDR3 regions from genomic DNA. Unique DNA barcodes were added in a second PCR, and the samples were pooled together with one negative control and one positive control. Sequencing of the pooled TCR-beta libraries was performed on an Illumina MiSeq using a 150-cycle paired-end protocol. On the study's bioinformatics: Raw sequencing data were processed by Adaptive Biotechnologies into a report containing normalized, annotated TCR-beta repertoires. T-cell density was computed as TCR-beta templates normalized to usable DNA, which was estimated by amplifying housekeeping genes. Richness was the count of unique rearrangements, and clonality was defined as 1 minus Pielou's evenness. TCRdb retrieved this table from immuneACCESS and kept in-frame rearrangements only. Not all clones are present; in checked studies, unresolved V genes account for under half, and no reason is known for the remainder. Clone size and the V and J calls come from that table; the DNA yielded D and trimming. The sample table shows about 6,600 clones, and approximately 76% are seen once. Under 10% of the sample is taken by the ten largest.

The sequence derives from a woman in her 70s with small cell lung cancer. Some clones in this sample may be carry-over from other donors' samples. Sequencing used normal tissue next to the tumor. The chain uses TRBV5-1 and TRBJ2-5; 11 central bases correspond to TRBD2. The encoded CDR3 is CASSFGSGRATQYF. The sequenced DNA: TGCGCCAGCAGCTTCGGTAGCGGGAGGGCCACCCAGTACTTC.